The 3 T cell receptor beta chains below were found in one sample sequenced in a study of cytomegalovirus exposure and HLA in healthy donors. Primers included in the PCR were 60 Vbeta and 13 Jbeta primers. Assay: immunoSEQ multiplex PCR; the TCRdb copy retains only in-frame clones and omits some. This sample has approximately 130,000 clones, with 75% to 85% found just once. Sequenced sample: PBMCs. The receptors shown here come from a woman between 45 and 60 years old in good health and CMV-seropositive.

V usage is TRBV5-4 and J usage is TRBJ2-3; possibly TRBD1 for D (6 bases). V was clipped by 4 bases and J by 4 bases, with 19 bases between them. The CDR3 is 16 residues long. Looked up from germline, CDR1 is SGHNT and CDR2 is YYREEE (reference sequence). The CDR3 spells CASSQGITGSADTQYF. The CDR3, as DNA: TGTGCCAGCAGCCAGGGAATTACAGGGAGCGCAGATACGCAGTATTTT. The full variable domain, in which reference TRBV5-4 and TRBJ2-3 provide the parts outside the CDR3, is ETGVTQSPTHLIKTRGQQVTLRCSSQSGHNTVSWYQQALGQGPQFIFQYYREEENGRGNFPPRFSGLQFPNYSSELNVNALELDDSALYLCASSQGITGSADTQYFGPGTRLTVL.

CDR3 sequence (DNA): TGTGCTAGAGAACGGACAGGGGGCAATAAGGGCAATCAGCCCCAGCATTTT. Encoded protein: CARERTGGNKGNQPQHF. This chain connects TRBV12-5 to TRBJ1-5, with 11 bases that match TRBD1. This CDR3 is built from 17 residues. CDR1 is LGHNT and CDR2 is FRNRAP in the germline V gene. J lost 2 bases, V lost 9 bases, and 12 bases had no gene match.

The chain recombines TRBV7-2 with TRBJ1-2, with D uncertain. CDR1 and CDR2 from the germline V gene are SGHTA and FQGNSA. Trimming took off 1 base at V and 7 bases at J, with 13 bases between the two ends. The CDR3 consists of 14 residues. CDR3 sequence (DNA): TGTGCCAGCAGCTTAGGCCAGCGAGCGTCTGGCTACACCTTC. Its translation: CASSLGQRASGYTF.